This T cell receptor beta chain is drawn from a study of cytomegalovirus exposure and HLA in healthy donors (dated by TCRdb to between 2016 and 2019). For context, the study as a whole: According to a later analysis, one platform produced both the 100 to 150 validation repertoires and the 730 or so repertoires of the first cohort. A separate validation cohort of over 95 different subjects was used in addition to the approximately 700-subject first cohort. The study aimed to test whether cataloging public T cell receptors could reveal signatures of past pathogen exposure. To predict cytomegalovirus infection status, the study combined high-throughput TCR immunosequencing, statistical association of individual TCRs with disease status, and machine learning. Study-level results and caveats: A later analysis had no HLA typing for the validation cohort, so co-occurrence there was scored across all 110 or so repertoires. It was suggested by the authors that the approach could potentially be generalized to other disease states and immunological phenotypes. The study gave a list of 150 to 200 TCR beta chains associated with cytomegalovirus. Subsequent analysis determined that TCRs grouped into clusters in the first cohort also showed a tendency toward co-occurrence across the 120 or so validation repertoires, and approximately 93% of cluster scores exceeded 0. The classifier was reported to diagnose cytomegalovirus status with high specificity and sensitivity in both the original cohort and the validation cohort. Most TCR sequences were observed very rarely across donors, whereas some public TCRs were present in many individuals. In vitro tests confirmed that a few of the cytomegalovirus-associated TCR beta chains recognize cytomegalovirus antigens.

For this clone: Its antigen is still unknown. Base qualities are not recorded, but no much larger clone differs from it by a single base.

The CDR3 runs 17 residues from the cysteine to the phenylalanine. Of the read, only the CDR3 DNA is kept; its 51 bases are in frame from base 1. Reading the germline V gene (reference sequence) gives CDR1 MNHEY and CDR2 SMNVEV. V trim: 1 base; J trim: 8 bases; unmatched bases: 16. The donors were included in the validation cohort of approximately 120 subjects, a group kept apart from the roughly 700-subject first cohort. Library preparation employed the immunoSEQ multiplex PCR assay. The authors' pipeline ran thus. A statistical classification framework was built to diagnose cytomegalovirus status from the catalog of TCR beta chain sequences. This is the immuneACCESS table as TCRdb keeps it, with only in-frame sequences that have V and J called. A part of the clones is gone; compared with another copy, unresolved V genes explain less than half, and the rest is unexplained. V and J calls and clone size come straight from that table; D and trimming were deduced from the DNA. The sample contains about 110,000 clones, roughly 90% of them found a single time. The top ten hold roughly 2% of the sample.

Sequencing was carried out using PBMCs. The chain is assembled from TRBV27 and TRBJ1-2, and 7 bases in between align with TRBD1. The clonotype originates from a woman under 30 in good health and CMV-seropositive. The sequenced DNA is TGTGCCAGCAGTTTATACCCCGTTTTAGGACAGGACGGGGGCTACACCTTC. It encodes CASSLYPVLGQDGGYTF.